The 16 T cell receptor beta chains in this list originate from one sample, sequenced in a study of CD8 T cells in Susac syndrome. When the RNA was reverse transcribed, random hexamers were used with an input of roughly 0.5 to 1 ug. TCRdb itself ran the immunoSEQ multiplex PCR reads through MiXCR, one entry per CDR3 protein. The top ten hold roughly 0.29% of the sample, which has approximately 94,000 distinct CDR3 sequences, approximately 95% seen once. Sequenced sample: CD8+ T cells from PBMCs. These receptors all stem from a human donor with Susac syndrome.

The chain employs TRBV4-1 and TRBJ2-5; 7 nucleotides agree with TRBD1. Unmatched junction bases numbered 9, after V lost 2 bases and J lost 0 bases. CDR1 MGHRA and CDR2 YSYEKL come from the germline V gene. The CDR3 is 17 amino acids. The chain's CDR3 is CASSQNLRDSDQETQYF. The CDR3 bases are TGCGCCAGCAGCCAAAACCTCCGGGACAGTGACCAAGAGACCCAGTACTTC.

This clonotype was seen once. This rearrangement joins TRBV9 to TRBJ2-2, with 9 bases lining up with TRBD1. The length of the CDR3 is 15 residues. CDR1 and CDR2 from the germline V gene are SGDLS and YYNGEE. V lost 3 bases and J lost 5; bases outside the gene matches: 5. CDR3 loop: CASSDRTGVTGELFF. The CDR3 DNA is TGTGCCAGCAGCGACCGGACAGGGGTGACCGGGGAGCTGTTTTTT.

The V and J genes are TRBV4-2 and TRBJ2-1, with 9 bases identical to TRBD1. CDR1 and CDR2 from the germline V gene are LGHNA and YNFKEQ. With 3 bases clipped from V and 3 bases from J, the junction kept 6 bases outside the gene matches. The CDR3 is 16 amino acids. The CDR3: CASSHAAGQGYNEQFF. CDR3 nucleotide sequence: TGTGCCAGCAGCCATGCGGCGGGACAGGGCTACAATGAGCAGTTCTTC.

V gene TRBV14 combines with J gene TRBJ2-1, with 11 bases fitting TRBD2. In germline, CDR1 is SGHDN, CDR2 FVKESK. V lost 1 base, J lost 4 bases, and 3 bases stayed unmatched. The length of the CDR3 is 16 residues. CDR3: CASSQVAGGAYNEQFF. The CDR3, as DNA: TGTGCCAGCAGCCAAGTAGCGGGAGGGGCTTACAATGAGCAGTTCTTC.

The chain recombines TRBV27 with TRBJ2-7, with TRBD2 identical over 10 bases. The CDR3 totals 13 residues. CDR1 and CDR2 (germline): MNHEY, SMNVEV (reference sequence). V lost 2 bases and J lost 13; bases outside the gene matches: 8. Written as DNA, the CDR3 is TGTGCCAGCAGTTTACCTAGCGGGGGACCTCGATACTTC. Protein product: CASSLPSGGPRYF.

This chain uses TRBV29-1 with TRBJ2-1; possibly TRBD2 for D (5 bases). This CDR3 has 13 residues. The germline V gene has CDR1 SQVTM and CDR2 ANQGSEA. V lost 6 bases to trimming and J lost 4 bases, with 13 bases between them. The CDR3 DNA sequence: TGCAGCGTGAGATATACTAGTTACAATGAGCAGTTCTTC. Its translation is CSVRYTSYNEQFF.

V gene TRBV11-2 combines with J gene TRBJ2-2; no reliable D call. The CDR3 contains 13 residues. Trimming took off 6 bases at V and 7 bases at J, with 12 bases between the two ends. In germline, CDR1 is SGHAT, CDR2 FQNNGV. This CDR3 is CASRYIGGGELFF. In nucleotides, the CDR3 is TGTGCCAGCAGATATATAGGCGGCGGGGAGCTGTTTTTT. Looking up the rest from reference TRBV11-2 and TRBJ2-2 gives the full variable domain: EAGVAQSPRYKIIEKRQSVAFWCNPISGHATLYWYQQILGQGPKLLIQFQNNGVVDDSQLPKDRFSAERLKGVDSTLKIQPAKLEDSAVYLCASRYIGGGELFFGEGSRLTVL.

This clonotype was counted a single time. The chain joins TRBV12-3 or TRBV12-4 to TRBJ1-1, with 7 bases aligning to TRBD1. J was trimmed by 1 base and V by 5 bases; bases with no gene match: 4. The CDR3 sequence is 14 residues long. The CDR3 spells CASSRDSWNTEAFF. The CDR3 DNA reads as TGTGCCAGCAGTCGGGACAGCTGGAACACTGAAGCTTTCTTT.

In its sample, this clonotype was seen once. The chain recombines TRBV20-1 with TRBJ1-5; tentative D call: TRBD1 (6 bases). This CDR3 is 14 amino acids long. CDR1 DFQATT and CDR2 SNEGSKA come from the germline V gene (reference sequence). Trimming stripped 6 bases from V and 4 bases from J, with 16 bases between. The CDR3, as DNA: TGCAGTGCCGGAGGGGGGGGCCTGAATCAGCCCCAGCATTTT. Encoded protein: CSAGGGGLNQPQHF.

The rearrangement links TRBV5-1 to TRBJ2-5; either TRBD1 or TRBD2 may fit D (5 bases each). V dropped 0 bases and J dropped 5 bases, with 14 bases sitting between them. Germline V gene lookup returns CDR1 SGHRS and CDR2 YFSETQ. CDR3 length equals 15 residues. CDR3 bases: TGCGCCAGCAGCTTGGCCGGGGCTAAAGGGGAGACCCAGTACTTC. Its translation: CASSLAGAKGETQYF.

This chain connects TRBV6-4 to TRBJ2-1; no reliable D call. CDR3 length: 13 amino acids. Germline values: CDR1 MRHNA, CDR2 SNTAGT. The ends were cut back, 5 bases at V and 8 bases at J, with 13 bases in the middle. The CDR3 protein is CASSRITTDEQFF. CDR3 DNA sequence: TGTGCCAGCAGTCGCATTACTACTGATGAGCAGTTCTTC.

The chain employs TRBV6-2 or TRBV6-3 and TRBJ2-7; a possible D gene is TRBD1 (6 bases). The CDR3 runs to 12 residues. V was shortened by 7 bases and J by 3 bases, with 10 bases between the two germline ends. CDR1 MNHEY and CDR2 SVGEGT come from the germline V gene. The CDR3 loop is CASTQQGYEQYF. CDR3 DNA sequence: TGTGCCAGCACCCAACAGGGCTACGAGCAGTACTTC.

The chain uses TRBV29-1 and TRBJ2-1, with a tentative D call TRBD1 (6 bases). Trimming removed 4 bases at V and 1 base at J, with 11 bases between. Germline CDR1 SQVTM, CDR2 ANQGSEA. This CDR3 spans 14 amino acids. The CDR3 bases are TGCAGCGTTGTCGAGGGGGTGTCCTACAATGAGCAGTTCTTC. As protein: CSVVEGVSYNEQFF.

This chain uses TRBV29-1 with TRBJ2-5; maybe TRBD1 (5 bases). Per germline, CDR1 SQVTM and CDR2 ANQGSEA. Trimming removed 2 bases from V and 1 base from J, with 11 bases in between. The CDR3 loop spans 14 amino acids. The CDR3 loop is CSVEIPGAQETQYF. The CDR3 coding sequence is TGCAGCGTTGAAATCCCTGGGGCCCAAGAGACCCAGTACTTC.

In this sample, this clonotype turned up once. CDR3 nucleotide sequence: TGCGCCAGCAGCCAAGTCCTAGCGGGGCCCGGGGAGCAGTACTTC. Protein product: CASSQVLAGPGEQYF. This chain uses TRBV4-1 with TRBJ2-7; 9 bases are a match to TRBD2. Germline values: CDR1 MGHRA, CDR2 YSYEKL. The ends lost 1 base at V and 7 bases at J; junction bases unmatched: 8. The CDR3 runs 15 residues.

This clonotype was counted once. The V gene is TRBV18, the J gene TRBJ1-5; D gene ambiguous. V gave up 2 bases and J gave up 0 bases, with 5 bases separating them. CDR1 and CDR2 (germline): KGHSH, LQKENI. The CDR3 runs 14 residues. The CDR3 sequence: CASSPTYSNQPQHF. Here the CDR3 DNA reads TGTGCCAGCTCACCAACTTATAGCAATCAGCCCCAGCATTTT. The variable domain in full, with the rest retrieved from reference TRBV18 and TRBJ1-5, is NAGVMQNPRHLVRRRGQEARLRCSPMKGHSHVYWYRQLPEEGLKFMVYLQKENIIDESGMPKERFSAEFPKEGPSILRIQQVVRGDSAAYFCASSPTYSNQPQHFGDGTRLSIL.